This T cell receptor (beta chain) was identified in a study of blood T cell repertoires in COVID-19. The CDR3 runs to 11 residues. CDR1 is LNHDA, CDR2 SQIVND, per germline (reference sequence). With 7 bases removed from V and 11 bases from J, the gap between germline ends came to 14 bases. The repertoire was sequenced with immunoSEQ multiplex PCR; TCRdb's copy has only in-frame clones and lacks some. The repertoire holds 650,000 to 800,000 clones, with approximately 90% as singletons. The chain has TRBV19 and TRBJ1-2; D not certain. The sample consisted of peripheral blood. This sequence was found in a young woman with acute or convalescent COVID-19. CDR3 residues: CASTRGRKYTF. The CDR3 bases are TGTGCCAGTACTCGAGGGAGAAAATACACCTTC.